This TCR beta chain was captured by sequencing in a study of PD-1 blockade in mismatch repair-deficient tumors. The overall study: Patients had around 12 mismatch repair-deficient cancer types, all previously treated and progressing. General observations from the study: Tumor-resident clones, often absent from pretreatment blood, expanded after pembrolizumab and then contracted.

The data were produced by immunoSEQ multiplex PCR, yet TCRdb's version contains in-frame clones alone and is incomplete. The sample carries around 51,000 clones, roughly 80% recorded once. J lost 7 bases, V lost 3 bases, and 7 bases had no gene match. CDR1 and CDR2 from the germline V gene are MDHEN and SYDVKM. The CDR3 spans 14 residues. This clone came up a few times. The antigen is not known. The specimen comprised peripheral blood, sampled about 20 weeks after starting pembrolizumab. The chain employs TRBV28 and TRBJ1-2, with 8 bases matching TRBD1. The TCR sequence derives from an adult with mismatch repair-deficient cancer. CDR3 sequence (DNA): TGTGCCAGCAGTTTGCCAGGGGGCCCTTTTGGCTACACCTTC. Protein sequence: CASSLPGGPFGYTF.